The source of this TCR beta chain is a study of early T cells in non-severe SARS-CoV-2 infection. Study-level background: The authors sequenced bulk RNA from unsorted whole blood, leaving chains unpaired. The study, taken as a whole, reports: Database matching using VDJdb favored anti-spike CD8 responses, with private and CD4 specificities left missing.

Individual cDNA molecules received unique molecular identifiers during library preparation. TCRdb re-called the 5' RACE reads with MiXCR, one entry per CDR3 protein. The table shows about 72,000 distinct CDR3 sequences, with roughly a tenth occurring only once. The CDR3 consists of 17 residues. The ends lost 5 bases at V and 3 bases at J; junction bases unmatched: 12. In germline, CDR1 is SGHTA, CDR2 FQGTGA. Of note for this clonotype: Its antigen is currently unknown.

This clonotype was obtained from an adult who was a healthcare worker with PCR-confirmed SARS-CoV-2 infection or an uninfected control (not recorded which). The V gene is TRBV7-3, the J gene TRBJ2-3; TRBD2 agrees at 9 bases. This material consisted of whole blood, taken at baseline. CDR3 loop: CASSPTGRSGGTDTQYF. The CDR3 DNA is TGTGCCAGCAGCCCCACTGGGCGTAGCGGGGGAACAGATACGCAGTATTTT. Full variable domain (rest looked up from reference TRBV7-3 and TRBJ2-3): GAGVSQTPSNKVTEKGKYVELRCDPISGHTALYWYRQSLGQGPEFLIYFQGTGAADDSGLPNDRFFAVRPEGSVSTLKIQRTERGDSAVYLCASSPTGRSGGTDTQYFGPGTRLTVL.